Given below is one T cell receptor beta chain in context. The record originates from a study of blood T cell repertoires in COVID-19. Germline CDR1 SGHRS, CDR2 YFSETQ. Trimming took off 1 base at V and 4 bases at J, with 18 bases between the two ends. This CDR3 contains 17 residues. TCRdb's copy holds only in-frame clones and misses some; the assay was immunoSEQ multiplex PCR. This sample carries about 74,000 clones, about 92% of them seen once, and the ten largest clones take about 1.5%. Sequencing input: peripheral blood. The TCR originated in a man aged 45 to 65 with acute or convalescent COVID-19. This sequence joins TRBV5-1 and TRBJ2-1; tentative D call: TRBD2 (6 bases). The CDR3 loop is CASSLWGGPSLYNEQFF. In DNA form, the CDR3 reads TGCGCCAGCAGCTTGTGGGGAGGACCCTCTTTGTACAATGAGCAGTTCTTC.